This is a list of T cell receptor beta chains from one sample in a study of cytomegalovirus exposure and HLA in healthy donors. Produced via immunoSEQ multiplex PCR; TCRdb's table is partial and in-frame only. The profile shows roughly 90,000 clones, 74% of them singletons. Material: PBMCs. These receptor sequences come from a man under 40 in good health and CMV-seropositive. Each CDR3 is given with its conserved first and last residue. A D gene is named only where the DNA matches it firmly. A row's size may be missing; if present it is once, few, many or a size class.

>TRBV19|TRBD1|.|TRBJ1-5
TGTGCCAGTAGTTCTCGGACAGGGGGCGATCAGCCCCAGCATTTT
CASSSRTGGDQPQHF
>TRBV19|TRBD1|.|TRBJ1-6
TGTGCCAGTAGTATAGTCCCGGGACAGGGGCTGGATTCACCCCTCCACTTT
CASSIVPGQGLDSPLHF
>TRBV5-1|.|.|TRBJ2-3
TGCGCCAGCAGCAGGGACTCGCAGGGCACAGATACGCAGTATTTT
CASSRDSQGTDTQYF
>TRBV5-1|TRBD2|few|TRBJ2-1
TGCGCCAGCAGCCCGGGAGGGCCCAGCAATGAGCAGTTCTTC
CASSPGGPSNEQFF
>TRBV4-2|.|.|TRBJ1-5
TGTGCCAGCAGCCAAGAGGGCAGAAATCGGCCCCAGCATTTT
CASSQEGRNRPQHF
>TRBV19|.|few|TRBJ1-1
TGTGCCAGTAGTCGAACAGGGAACACTGAAGCTTTCTTT
CASSRTGNTEAFF
>TRBV19|TRBD1|few|TRBJ2-7
TGTGCCAGTAGGGGACAGGGACGGTACGAGCAGTACTTC
CASRGQGRYEQYF
>TRBV4-1|TRBD2|.|TRBJ2-1
TGCGCCAGCAGCCCCCAAGGGACTAGCGAATACAATGAGCAGTTCTTC
CASSPQGTSEYNEQFF
>TRBV4-1|TRBD2|.|TRBJ2-4
TGCGCCAGCAGCCAAGACGGGACTAGCGGGGTTCCTCAGTACTTC
CASSQDGTSGVPQYF
>TRBV4-1|.|.|TRBJ1-4
TGCGCCAGCAGCCAAGAGCGGGCCGTGGGCGAAAAACTGTTTTTT
CASSQERAVGEKLFF
>TRBV5-4|.|.|TRBJ1-1
TGTGCCAGCAGCTTGGACACTTACGGGACTGAAGCTTTCTTT
CASSLDTYGTEAFF
>TRBV9|.|.|TRBJ1-4
TGTGCCAGCAGCGTAGATGAGGGCCTTAATGAAAAACTGTTTTTT
CASSVDEGLNEKLFF
>TRBV2|.|.|TRBJ2-7
TGTGCCAGCAGTGAGCCCAGGGCCTACGAGCAGTACTTC
CASSEPRAYEQYF